Here is one TCR beta chain with its context. TCRdb keeps only in-frame clones here, not all; method: immunoSEQ multiplex PCR. The table has approximately 110,000 clones, around nine tenths seen once; the top ten hold around 1.9%. The CDR3 totals 12 residues. Germline V gene lookup returns CDR1 SGHAT and CDR2 FQDESV (reference sequence). Trimming took 2 bases from V and 9 from J, leaving 8 bases between them. This entry comes from a study of blood T cell repertoires in COVID-19. The receptor was derived from a man in his forties or fifties with COVID-19, enrolled during active disease. The sequenced material came from peripheral blood. This chain links TRBV11-1 with TRBJ2-1; perhaps TRBD1 as D (5 bases). CDR3 region: CASSLSQGEQFF. CDR3 bases: TGTGCCAGCAGCTTAAGCCAGGGTGAGCAGTTCTTC.